The 20 T cell receptor beta chains given below trace back to one sample, sequenced in a study of cytomegalovirus exposure and HLA in healthy donors (TCRdb year 2017). The library was made by the immunoSEQ multiplex PCR assay. For the multiplex PCR, a mixture combining 60 forward primers for TCR Vbeta segments and 13 reverse primers for TCR Jbeta segments was used. As stored in TCRdb, this immuneACCESS dataset retains in-frame rearrangements with V and J assigned. A fraction of the clones does not appear; measured against another copy, unresolved V genes explain less than half of the discrepancy, and the remainder lacks a known reason. The sample profile shows some 120,000 clones; 80% of them were found once. 0.95% to 1.5% of the sample lies in the top ten. Sequenced input: PBMCs. The source of these receptors is a female donor in good health and CMV-seronegative.

V is TRBV4-1 and J is TRBJ2-7; tentative D call: TRBD1 (5 bases). V lost 4 bases, J lost 5 bases, and 12 bases lay in between. Germline assignment: CDR1 MGHRA and CDR2 YSYEKL. The CDR3 runs to 13 residues. The chain's CDR3 is CASSRTGWDEQYF. The CDR3 nucleotides are TGCGCCAGCAGCCGAACAGGTTGGGACGAGCAGTACTTC.

The V and J genes are TRBV7-2 and TRBJ2-1; unclear D gene. CDR1 is SGHTA and CDR2 is FQGNSA in the germline V gene. The CDR3 is 12 residues long. V was cut by 3 bases and J by 6 bases, with 6 bases left in between. The CDR3, as DNA: TGTGCCAGCAGCTTTAAGCGCAATGAGCAGTTCTTC. Protein product: CASSFKRNEQFF. The entire variable domain, with the rest obtained from reference TRBV7-2 and TRBJ2-1, is as follows: GAGVSQSPSNKVTEKGKDVELRCDPISGHTALYWYRQSLGQGLEFLIYFQGNSAPDKSGLPSDRFSAERTGGSVSTLTIQRTQQEDSAVYLCASSFKRNEQFFGPGTRLTVL.

The rearrangement links TRBV7-9 to TRBJ2-6, with D possibly matching TRBD2 (6 bases). Trimming stripped 5 bases from V and 0 bases from J, with 20 bases between. The CDR3 runs to 19 residues. Germline CDR1 is SEHNR and CDR2 is FQNEAQ (reference sequence). The CDR3, as DNA: TGTGCCAGCAGCCCACCGCGCGTCGGGAGACCCTCTGGGGCCAACGTCCTGACTTTC. Residues: CASSPPRVGRPSGANVLTF.

V gene TRBV13 combines with J gene TRBJ1-4; D might be TRBD1 (5 bases). V lost 0 bases, J lost 6 bases, and 20 bases lay in between. CDR3 length equals 18 residues. Germline-derived CDR1 and CDR2 are PRHDT and FYEKMQ (reference sequence). This CDR3 is CASSLGLRLQGGDEKLFF. CDR3 sequence (DNA): TGTGCCAGCAGCTTAGGCCTTCGGCTGCAGGGCGGGGATGAAAAACTGTTTTTT.

The CDR3 spells CSVVEDSRRNIQYF. The CDR3 DNA follows: TGCAGCGTTGTTGAGGACTCCCGGAGGAACATTCAGTACTTC. The chain employs TRBV29-1 and TRBJ2-4; TRBD2 might be the D (5 bases). The CDR3 contains 14 residues. Germline CDR1 SQVTM, CDR2 ANQGSEA. Between the trimmed V and J ends, which lost 4 bases and 7 bases, there was a span of 17 bases.

This chain joins TRBV4-2 and TRBJ1-4; TRBD1 might be the D (6 bases). Looked up from germline, CDR1 is LGHNA and CDR2 is YNFKEQ. V was cut by 0 bases and J by 7 bases, with 9 bases left in between. The length of the CDR3 is 14 residues. The CDR3 nucleotides read TGTGCCAGCAGCCAAGAAGGACAGTTTGAAAAACTGTTTTTT. This translates into CASSQEGQFEKLFF.

The rearrangement uses TRBV28 and TRBJ1-3, with 8 positions matching TRBD1. The V gene's germline CDR1 is MDHEN and CDR2 SYDVKM. With V trimmed by 4 bases and J by 6 bases, 5 bases remained unmatched. This CDR3 comprises 14 residues. CDR3 in amino acids: CASSSGQEKNTIYF. The CDR3 DNA reads as TGTGCCAGCAGTTCGGGACAGGAGAAAAACACCATATATTTT.

The chain has TRBV19 and TRBJ2-3, with a possible D match to TRBD1 (5 bases). V dropped 3 bases and J dropped 4 bases, with 11 bases sitting between them. Germline CDR1 reads LNHDA; CDR2 reads SQIVND (reference sequence). CDR3 length: 14 residues. The CDR3 here is CASSMDTPPDTQYF. The CDR3 nucleotides are TGTGCCAGTAGTATGGACACCCCCCCAGATACGCAGTATTTT. Filled out from reference TRBV19 and TRBJ2-3, the complete variable domain reads DGGITQSPKYLFRKEGQNVTLSCEQNLNHDAMYWYRQDPGQGLRLIYYSQIVNDFQKGDIAEGYSVSREKKESFPLTVTSAQKNPTAFYLCASSMDTPPDTQYFGPGTRLTVL.

The genes are TRBV7-9 and TRBJ2-7, with 7 bases lining up with TRBD2. V gave up 7 bases and J gave up 0 bases; unmatched junction bases: 6. Per germline, CDR1 SEHNR and CDR2 FQNEAQ (reference sequence). The CDR3 has 14 residues. Here the CDR3 DNA reads TGTGCCAGCACCATGGGGGGGGACTCCTACGAGCAGTACTTC. Protein: CASTMGGDSYEQYF.

The rearrangement links TRBV30 to TRBJ1-1, with TRBD1 matching 7 bases. This CDR3 comprises 15 residues. Trimming at V came to 4 bases and at J to 2 bases, leaving 10 bases not matched to a gene. CDR1 is GTSNPN, CDR2 SVGIG, per germline (reference sequence). The CDR3 here is CAWKRDSSINTEAFF. CDR3 DNA sequence: TGTGCCTGGAAACGGGACAGTTCGATCAACACTGAAGCTTTCTTT.

This rearrangement joins TRBV7-2 to TRBJ1-5, with 9 bases fitting TRBD1. Per germline, CDR1 SGHTA and CDR2 FQGNSA. The ends lost 1 base at V and 5 bases at J; junction bases unmatched: 3. The CDR3 is 15 residues long. The CDR3 region has the DNA TGTGCCAGCAGCTTAGAGGGGACAGGGTATCAGCCCCAGCATTTT. Translating gives CASSLEGTGYQPQHF.

The rearrangement uses TRBV30 and TRBJ1-5; unclear D gene. The V gene lost 0 bases and the J gene lost 1 base, with 16 bases spanning the gap. The CDR3 loop spans 17 amino acids. Germline V gene data show CDR1 as GTSNPN and CDR2 as SVGIG (reference sequence). The CDR3 DNA reads TGTGCCTGGAGTGTAGCCGGGGAGGCAATAAGCAATCAGCCCCAGCATTTT. Translating gives CAWSVAGEAISNQPQHF.

V usage is TRBV18 and J usage is TRBJ1-1; D ambiguous. Germline V gene lookup returns CDR1 KGHSH and CDR2 LQKENI. The CDR3 length is 12 residues. V was shortened by 5 bases and J by 7 bases, with 11 bases between the two germline ends. Here the CDR3 reads CASSDQRSEAFF. The CDR3 DNA follows: TGTGCCAGCTCAGACCAGAGGAGTGAAGCTTTCTTT.

This chain uses TRBV7-8 with TRBJ2-5, with D tentatively TRBD2 (5 bases). TRBJ2-7 explains the end of the DNA better; the J call may be wrong. CDR3 length equals 15 residues. Germline V CDR1 and CDR2: SGHVS, FQNEAQ. DNA of the CDR3: TGTGCCAGCAGCTTATCCTCCGGGGTCACCTACGAGCAGTACTTC. This sequence encodes CASSLSSGVTYEQYF.

This clone was recorded a few times. This rearrangement joins TRBV7-6 to TRBJ2-2; TRBD2 aligns across 8 bases. Looked up from germline, CDR1 is SGHVS and CDR2 is FNYEAQ. The length of the CDR3 is 15 residues. V was pared by 5 bases and J by 7 bases, with 9 bases of the junction left unmatched. The CDR3 protein is CASSPWRGAGGELFF. CDR3 nucleotide sequence: TGTGCCAGCAGCCCCTGGCGGGGGGCGGGCGGGGAGCTGTTTTTT.

This chain joins TRBV29-1 and TRBJ2-1; D gene ambiguous. The germline V and J ends were trimmed by 4 bases and 6 bases, with 10 bases remaining between them. CDR3 length equals 12 residues. Germline V gene lookup returns CDR1 SQVTM and CDR2 ANQGSEA. The chain's CDR3 is CSVVPTSNEQFF. CDR3 DNA sequence: TGCAGCGTTGTACCGACAAGCAATGAGCAGTTCTTC.

This sequence joins TRBV15 and TRBJ2-6; D is undetermined. V was cut by 1 base and J by 0 bases, with 4 bases left in between. CDR3 length: 15 amino acids. The germline gives CDR1 LNHNV, CDR2 YYDKDF (reference sequence). CDR3 sequence: CATSRAGSGANVLTF. CDR3 bases: TGTGCCACCAGCAGAGCGGGCTCTGGGGCCAACGTCCTGACTTTC.

The chain links TRBV4-2 to TRBJ2-2; D unclear. Germline CDR1 is LGHNA and CDR2 is YNFKEQ. There are 15 residues in the CDR3. Trimming took off 1 base at V and 2 bases at J, with 8 bases between the two ends. CDR3: CASSQVSLNTGELFF. As DNA, the CDR3 is TGTGCCAGCAGCCAAGTGAGCTTAAACACCGGGGAGCTGTTTTTT.

The V call is TRBV6-1, the J call TRBJ2-3; 8 bases are shared with TRBD1. Per the germline V gene, CDR1 is MNHNS and CDR2 is SASEGT. V shed 3 bases and J 5 bases; nucleotides not matched to a gene: 10. This CDR3 is 16 amino acids long. The CDR3, as DNA: TGTGCCAGCAGTGACCCTGCTGGGACAGGAATAGATACGCAGTATTTT. This codes for CASSDPAGTGIDTQYF.

This clone was counted a single time. The V and J genes are TRBV5-1 and TRBJ2-5, with D tentatively TRBD2 (6 bases). This CDR3 has 14 amino acids. Germline V gives CDR1 SGHRS, CDR2 YFSETQ. The ends were cut back, 3 bases at V and 3 bases at J, with 12 bases in the middle. The CDR3 sequence: CASSYRDSKETQYF. The CDR3 region has the DNA TGCGCCAGCAGCTACCGGGACTCAAAAGAGACCCAGTACTTC. The variable domain in full, completed from reference TRBV5-1 and TRBJ2-5, reads KAGVTQTPRYLIKTRGQQVTLSCSPISGHRSVSWYQQTPGQGLQFLFEYFSETQRNKGNFPGRFSGRQFSNSRSEMNVSTLELGDSALYLCASSYRDSKETQYFGPGTRLLVL.